This T cell receptor beta chain was documented in a study of cytomegalovirus exposure and HLA in healthy donors (dated by TCRdb to the late 2010s). About the study as a whole: According to a later analysis, one platform produced both the roughly 130 validation repertoires and the approximately 660 repertoires of the first cohort. In addition to the first cohort of 500 to 850 subjects, a separate validation cohort of 120 different subjects was used. High-throughput TCR immunosequencing, statistical association of individual TCRs with disease status, and machine learning were combined to predict cytomegalovirus infection status. The study aimed to test whether signatures of past pathogen exposure could be identified by cataloging public T cell receptors.

V and J are truncated by 0 bases and 2 bases respectively, leaving an intervening sequence of 8 bases. The CDR3 numbers 15 residues from cysteine through phenylalanine. Of the read, only the CDR3 DNA is kept; its 45 bases are in frame from base 1. CDR1 and CDR2 are read off the germline V gene as SGHRS and YFSETQ. Turning to this clone: Which antigen it targets is not known. No much larger clone is present one base from it, and per-base qualities are unavailable.

On the study overall, not on this receptor specifically: All 110 or so repertoires were used to score co-occurrence in the validation cohort in a later analysis, because that analysis had no HLA typing for the cohort. The classifier was reported to diagnose cytomegalovirus status with high specificity and sensitivity in both the original cohort and the validation cohort. The authors suggested that the approach could potentially be extended to other disease states and immunological phenotypes. Most TCR sequences were observed very rarely across donors, whereas some public TCRs were present in many individuals. In a later analysis, TCRs clustered in the first cohort were found to also tend to co-occur in the 120 or so validation repertoires, with about 94% of cluster scores above 0. The study gave a list of 150 to 200 TCR beta chains associated with cytomegalovirus. In vitro tests confirmed that a few of the cytomegalovirus-associated TCR beta chains recognize cytomegalovirus antigens.

Library preparation used the immunoSEQ multiplex PCR assay. As for the original processing: A statistical classification framework was built to diagnose cytomegalovirus status from the catalog of TCR beta chain sequences. This immuneACCESS table, as held by TCRdb, lists in-frame sequences with V and J called but not all clones. Of the missing ones, under half trace to an unresolved V gene in checked studies; the others have no known cause. The V and J calls and clone size were taken over from that table, and D and trimming were inferred from the DNA. The sample profile shows around 300,000 clones; approximately 87% of them were found once. The biggest ten clones account for roughly 0.93% of the sample. The donors belonged to the validation cohort of about 110 subjects, which was separate from the approximately 700-subject first cohort.

The chain is assembled from TRBV5-1 and TRBJ2-2, with no D gene named confidently. The sample was PBMCs. This clonotype originated in a woman aged 18-29 years in good health and CMV-seronegative. The nucleotides are TGCGCCAGCAGCTTGGTAGCATCCAACACCGGGGAGCTGTTTTTT. The resulting protein is CASSLVASNTGELFF.